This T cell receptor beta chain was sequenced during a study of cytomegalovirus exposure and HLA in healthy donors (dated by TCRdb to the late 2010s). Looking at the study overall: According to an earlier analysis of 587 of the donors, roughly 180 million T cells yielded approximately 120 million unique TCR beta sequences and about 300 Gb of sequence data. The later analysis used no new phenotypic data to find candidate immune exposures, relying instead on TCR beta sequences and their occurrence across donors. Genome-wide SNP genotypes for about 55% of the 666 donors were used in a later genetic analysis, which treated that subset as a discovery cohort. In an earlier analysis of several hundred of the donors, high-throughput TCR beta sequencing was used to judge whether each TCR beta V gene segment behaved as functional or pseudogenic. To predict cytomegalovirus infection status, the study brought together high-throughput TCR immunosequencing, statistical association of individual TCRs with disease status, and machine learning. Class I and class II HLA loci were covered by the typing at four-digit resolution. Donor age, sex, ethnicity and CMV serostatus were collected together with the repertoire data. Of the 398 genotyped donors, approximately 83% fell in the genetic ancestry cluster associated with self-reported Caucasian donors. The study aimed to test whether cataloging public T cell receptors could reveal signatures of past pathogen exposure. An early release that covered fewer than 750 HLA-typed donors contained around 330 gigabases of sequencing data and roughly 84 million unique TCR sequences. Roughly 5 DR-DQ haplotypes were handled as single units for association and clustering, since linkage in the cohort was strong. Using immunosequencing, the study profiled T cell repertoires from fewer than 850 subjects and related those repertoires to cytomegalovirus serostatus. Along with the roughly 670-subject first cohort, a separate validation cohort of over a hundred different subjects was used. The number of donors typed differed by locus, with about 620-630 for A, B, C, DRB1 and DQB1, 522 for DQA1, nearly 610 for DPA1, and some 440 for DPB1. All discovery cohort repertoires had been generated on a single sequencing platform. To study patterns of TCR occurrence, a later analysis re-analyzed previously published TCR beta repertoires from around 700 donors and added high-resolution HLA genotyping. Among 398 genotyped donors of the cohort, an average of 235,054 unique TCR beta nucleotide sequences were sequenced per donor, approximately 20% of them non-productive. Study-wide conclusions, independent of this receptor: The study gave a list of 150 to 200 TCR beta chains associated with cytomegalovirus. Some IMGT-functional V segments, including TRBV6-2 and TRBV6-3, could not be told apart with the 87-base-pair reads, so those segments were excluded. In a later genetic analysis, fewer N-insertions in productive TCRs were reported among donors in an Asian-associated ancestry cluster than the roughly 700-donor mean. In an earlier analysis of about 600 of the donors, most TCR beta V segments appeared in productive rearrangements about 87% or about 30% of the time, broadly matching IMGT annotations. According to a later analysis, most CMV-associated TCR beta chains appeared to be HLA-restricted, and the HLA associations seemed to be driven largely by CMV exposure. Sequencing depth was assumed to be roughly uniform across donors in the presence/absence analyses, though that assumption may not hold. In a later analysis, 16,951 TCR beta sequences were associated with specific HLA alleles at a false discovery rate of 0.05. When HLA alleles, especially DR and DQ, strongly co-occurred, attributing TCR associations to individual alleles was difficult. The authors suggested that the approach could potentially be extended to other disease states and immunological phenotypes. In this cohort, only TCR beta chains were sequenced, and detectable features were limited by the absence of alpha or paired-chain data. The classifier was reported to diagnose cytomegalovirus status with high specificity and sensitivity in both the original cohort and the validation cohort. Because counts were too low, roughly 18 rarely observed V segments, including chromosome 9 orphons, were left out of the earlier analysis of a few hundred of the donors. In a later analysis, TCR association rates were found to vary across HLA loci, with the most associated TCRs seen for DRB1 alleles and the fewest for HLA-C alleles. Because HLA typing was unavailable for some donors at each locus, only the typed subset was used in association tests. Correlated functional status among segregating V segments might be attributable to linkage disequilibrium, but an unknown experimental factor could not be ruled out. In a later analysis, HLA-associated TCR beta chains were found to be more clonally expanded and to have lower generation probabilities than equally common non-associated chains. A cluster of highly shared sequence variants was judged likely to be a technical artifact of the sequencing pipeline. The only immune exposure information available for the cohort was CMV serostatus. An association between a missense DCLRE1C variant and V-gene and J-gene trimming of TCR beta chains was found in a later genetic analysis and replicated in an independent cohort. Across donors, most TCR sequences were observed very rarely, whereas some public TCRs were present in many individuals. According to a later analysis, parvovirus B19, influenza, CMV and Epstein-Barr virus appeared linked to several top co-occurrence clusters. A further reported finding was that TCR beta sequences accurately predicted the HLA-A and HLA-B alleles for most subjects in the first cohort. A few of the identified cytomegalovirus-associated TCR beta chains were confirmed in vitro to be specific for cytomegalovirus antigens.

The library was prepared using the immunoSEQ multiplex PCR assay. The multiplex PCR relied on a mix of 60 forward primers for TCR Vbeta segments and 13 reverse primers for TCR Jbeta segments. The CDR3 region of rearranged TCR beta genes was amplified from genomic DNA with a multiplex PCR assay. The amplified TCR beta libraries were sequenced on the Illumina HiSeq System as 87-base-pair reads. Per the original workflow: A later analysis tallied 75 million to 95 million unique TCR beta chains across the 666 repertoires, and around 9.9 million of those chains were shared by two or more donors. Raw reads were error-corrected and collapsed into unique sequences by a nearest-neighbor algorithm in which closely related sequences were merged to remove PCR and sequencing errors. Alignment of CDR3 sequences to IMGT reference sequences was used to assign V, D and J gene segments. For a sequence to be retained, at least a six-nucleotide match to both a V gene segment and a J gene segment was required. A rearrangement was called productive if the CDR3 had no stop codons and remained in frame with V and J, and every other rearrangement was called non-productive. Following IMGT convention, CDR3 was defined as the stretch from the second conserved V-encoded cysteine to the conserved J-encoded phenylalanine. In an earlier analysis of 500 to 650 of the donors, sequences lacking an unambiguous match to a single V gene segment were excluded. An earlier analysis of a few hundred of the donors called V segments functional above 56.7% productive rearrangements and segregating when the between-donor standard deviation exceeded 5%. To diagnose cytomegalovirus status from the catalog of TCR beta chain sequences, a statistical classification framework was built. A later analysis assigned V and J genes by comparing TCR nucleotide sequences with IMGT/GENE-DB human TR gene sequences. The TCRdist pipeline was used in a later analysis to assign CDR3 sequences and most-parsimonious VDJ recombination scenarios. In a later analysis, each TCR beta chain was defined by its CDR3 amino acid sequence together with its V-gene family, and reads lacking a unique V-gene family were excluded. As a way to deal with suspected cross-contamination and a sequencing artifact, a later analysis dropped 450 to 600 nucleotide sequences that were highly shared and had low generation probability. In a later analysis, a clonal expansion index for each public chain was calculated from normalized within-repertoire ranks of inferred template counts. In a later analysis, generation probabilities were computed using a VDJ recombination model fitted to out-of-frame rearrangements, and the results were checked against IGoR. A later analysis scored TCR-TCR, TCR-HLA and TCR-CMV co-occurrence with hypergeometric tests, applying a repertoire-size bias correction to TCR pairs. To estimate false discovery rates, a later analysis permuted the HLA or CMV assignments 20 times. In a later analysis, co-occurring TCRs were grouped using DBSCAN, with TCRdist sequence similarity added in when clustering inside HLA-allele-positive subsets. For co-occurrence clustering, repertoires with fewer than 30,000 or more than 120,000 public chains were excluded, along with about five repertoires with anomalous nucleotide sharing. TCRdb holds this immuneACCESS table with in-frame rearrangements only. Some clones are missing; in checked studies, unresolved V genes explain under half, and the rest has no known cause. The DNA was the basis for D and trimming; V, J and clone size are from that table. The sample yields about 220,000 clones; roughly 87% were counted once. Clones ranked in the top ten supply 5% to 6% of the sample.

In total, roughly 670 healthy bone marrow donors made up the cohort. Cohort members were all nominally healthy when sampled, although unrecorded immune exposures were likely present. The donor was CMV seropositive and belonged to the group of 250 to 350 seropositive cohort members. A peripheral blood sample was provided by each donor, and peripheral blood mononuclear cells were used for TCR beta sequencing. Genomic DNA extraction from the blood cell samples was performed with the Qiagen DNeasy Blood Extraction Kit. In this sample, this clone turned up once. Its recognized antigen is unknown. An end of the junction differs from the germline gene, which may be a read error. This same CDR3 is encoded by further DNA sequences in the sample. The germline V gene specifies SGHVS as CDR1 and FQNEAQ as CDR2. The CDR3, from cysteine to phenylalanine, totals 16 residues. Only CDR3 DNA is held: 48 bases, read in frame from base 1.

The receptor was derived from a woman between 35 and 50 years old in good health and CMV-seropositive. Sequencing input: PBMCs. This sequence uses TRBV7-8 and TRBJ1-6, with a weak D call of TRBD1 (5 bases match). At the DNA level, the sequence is TGTGCCAGCAGCTTAGGGTACAGGTCCAATAATTCCCCCCTCCACTTT. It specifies CASSLGYRSNNSPLHF.